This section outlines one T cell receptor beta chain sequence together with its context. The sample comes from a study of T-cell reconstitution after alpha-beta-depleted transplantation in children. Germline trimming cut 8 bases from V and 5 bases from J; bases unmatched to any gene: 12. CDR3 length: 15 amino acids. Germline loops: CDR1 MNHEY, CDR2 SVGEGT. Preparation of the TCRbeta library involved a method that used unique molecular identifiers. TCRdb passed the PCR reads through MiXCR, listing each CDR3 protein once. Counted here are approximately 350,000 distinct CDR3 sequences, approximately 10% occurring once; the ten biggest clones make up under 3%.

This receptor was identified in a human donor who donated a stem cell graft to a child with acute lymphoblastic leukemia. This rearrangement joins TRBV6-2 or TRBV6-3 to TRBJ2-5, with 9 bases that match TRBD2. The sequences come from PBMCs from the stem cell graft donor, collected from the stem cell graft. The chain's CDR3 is CASRRAGGPGETQYF. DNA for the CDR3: TGTGCCAGCCGAAGGGCGGGAGGGCCCGGGGAGACCCAGTACTTC.